This TCR beta chain is from a study of blood T cell repertoires in COVID-19. Germline V gene data show CDR1 as MNHEY and CDR2 as SVGAGI. The CDR3 consists of 10 residues. Trimming pared 6 bases from V and 8 bases from J, leaving 7 bases between. In the source study's methods: How many nucleated cells were present was estimated from reference gene primer amplification. Profiled with immunoSEQ multiplex PCR; TCRdb holds only in-frame clones, not every one. V and J calls plus clone size are reproduced from that table; the DNA served to infer D and trimming. The sample has some 150,000 clones; about 90% are singletons.

The receptor comes from a woman aged 55-69 years with active or convalescent COVID-19. The chain joins TRBV6-5 to TRBJ1-1; D unresolved. Sequencing was done on a sample of peripheral blood. The CDR3 reads CASREGEAFF. In DNA form, the CDR3 reads TGTGCCAGCAGAGAGGGAGAAGCTTTCTTT.